The 5 T cell receptor beta chains below all came from one sample that was sequenced in a study of T cells in Graves' hyperthyroidism and ophthalmopathy. Amplified TCR beta CDR3 regions derived from RNA transcripts. First-round RT-PCR with HTBI primers amplified the TCR CDR3 region. TCRdb passed the multiplex PCR reads through MiXCR, listing each CDR3 protein once. This table holds around 580,000 distinct CDR3 sequences, about 45% found once. Sequencing was performed on peripheral blood or thyroid tissue (not recorded which). The receptors shown here come from a woman in her late teens or twenties with Graves' hyperthyroidism.

This clonotype was observed a single time. This chain joins TRBV28 and TRBJ2-7; 9 bases are a match to TRBD1. The CDR3 loop spans 13 amino acids. Trimming at V came to 6 bases and at J to 5 bases, leaving 5 bases not matched to a gene. Germline CDR1 reads MDHEN; CDR2 reads SYDVKM. CDR3 protein: CASSNDRGDEQYF. DNA of the CDR3: TGTGCCAGCAGCAACGACAGGGGGGACGAGCAGTACTTC.

The gene calls are TRBV29-1 and TRBJ2-5, with TRBD2 matching 11 bases. With 6 bases clipped from V and 4 bases from J, the junction kept 10 bases outside the gene matches. This CDR3 is 15 amino acids long. CDR1 is SQVTM, CDR2 ANQGSEA, per germline. As DNA, the CDR3 is TGCAGCGTGACCACTAGCGGGAGTCAAGGAGAGACCCAGTACTTC. This encodes CSVTTSGSQGETQYF. Full variable domain (remainder filled in from reference TRBV29-1 and TRBJ2-5): SAVISQKPSRDICQRGTSLTIQCQVDSQVTMMFWYRQQPGQSLTLIATANQGSEATYESGFVIDKFPISRPNLTFSTLTVSNMSPEDSSIYLCSVTTSGSQGETQYFGPGTRLLVL.

Regarding this clonotype: A much larger clone lies one base from this, so it may be a read error. The CDR3 region has the DNA TGTGCCGGCAGCGTAGGTCGGAGCAGCAATCAGCCCCAGCATTTT. Protein sequence: CAGSVGRSSNQPQHF. The J gene is TRBJ1-5, the V gene TRBV9; D ambiguous. Germline-derived CDR1 and CDR2 are SGDLS and YYNGEE. The CDR3 covers 15 residues.

To note about this clonotype: One base away lies a much larger clone, so this may be a sequencing read error. This chain uses TRBV27 with TRBJ2-7; no clear D. Germline V lookup: CDR1 MNHEY, CDR2 SMNVEV (reference sequence). This CDR3 is 13 amino acids long. V lost 5 bases to trimming and J lost 6 bases, with 14 bases between them. CDR3 residues: CASSLTDPREQYF. The CDR3 DNA sequence: TGTGCCAGCAGTCTCACTGATCCCCGCGAGCAGTACTTC.

This clonotype appeared many times. This chain joins TRBV12-3 or TRBV12-4 and TRBJ1-2; D unresolved. The CDR3 has 13 amino acids. Trimming cost V 3 bases and J 1 base, with 6 bases left between them. DNA for the CDR3: TGTGCCAGCAGTTTTGACCTTAACTATGGCTACACCTTC. It yields the protein CASSFDLNYGYTF.